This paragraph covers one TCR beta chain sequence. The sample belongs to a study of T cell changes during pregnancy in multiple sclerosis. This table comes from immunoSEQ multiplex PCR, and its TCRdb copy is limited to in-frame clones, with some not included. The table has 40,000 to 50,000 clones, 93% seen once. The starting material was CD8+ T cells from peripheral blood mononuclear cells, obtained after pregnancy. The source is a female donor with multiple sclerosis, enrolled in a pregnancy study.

The CDR3 sequence is CASSGTGGSEKLFF. DNA of the CDR3: TGTGCCAGCAGCGGGACAGGGGGCTCTGAAAAACTGTTTTTT. The rearrangement links TRBV7-8 to TRBJ1-4; 12 nucleotides match TRBD1. The CDR3 spans 14 residues. V was clipped by 5 bases and J by 7 bases; unmatched bases: 2. CDR1 and CDR2 from the germline V gene are SGHVS and FQNEAQ.